The clone carrying this T cell receptor (beta chain) appeared once. Its antigen is currently unknown. These data originate in a study of cytomegalovirus exposure and HLA in healthy donors. General study points: Three CMV-associated chains were confirmed in vitro to be specific for CMV antigens. Sequencing artifact likely explains a cluster of highly shared sequence variants.

PCR amplification relied on 60 Vbeta primers (plus 13 Jbeta primers). The repertoire was sequenced with immunoSEQ multiplex PCR; TCRdb's copy has only in-frame clones and lacks some. The table shows around 120,000 clones, with 73% occurring only once. The specimen was PBMCs. The origin of this receptor is a middle-aged woman in good health and CMV-seronegative.

The CDR3 DNA reads TGCGCCAGCAGGGTTCAGGTCACAGATACGCAGTATTTT. Its translation: CASRVQVTDTQYF. J is TRBJ2-3 and V is TRBV10-2, with D unclear. Germline CDR1 reads WSHSY; CDR2 reads SAAADI. This CDR3 contains 13 residues. Trimming removed 6 bases from V and 2 bases from J, with 9 bases in between.